This TCR beta chain came from a study of blood T cell repertoires in COVID-19. Germline V gives CDR1 LNHDA, CDR2 SQIVND (reference sequence). This CDR3 has 14 residues. V dropped 1 base and J dropped 6; count of bases not matched to a gene: 5. The protocol was immunoSEQ multiplex PCR, while the TCRdb copy is restricted to in-frame clones and leaves out a portion. The sample has about 480,000 clones, around 88% seen once. The specimen was peripheral blood. The gene calls are TRBV19 and TRBJ1-2; 7 positions agree with TRBD1. The source of this sequence is a woman in her forties or fifties with COVID-19, enrolled during active disease. The CDR3 region is CASSIGGGVNGYTF. In DNA, the CDR3 is TGTGCCAGTAGTATAGGAGGGGGCGTTAATGGCTACACCTTC. The variable domain in full, completed from reference TRBV19 and TRBJ1-2, reads DGGITQSPKYLFRKEGQNVTLSCEQNLNHDAMYWYRQDPGQGLRLIYYSQIVNDFQKGDIAEGYSVSREKKESFPLTVTSAQKNPTAFYLCASSIGGGVNGYTFGSGTRLTVV.